Below, 18 T cell receptor beta chains from the same sample are listed, as sequenced in a study of identical twins. TCRdb called the 5' RACE reads again in MiXCR, with one record for every CDR3 protein. The repertoire consists of some 1,600,000 distinct CDR3 sequences, with less than 40% occurring once and the leading ten covering about 0.27%. Sequencing used cord blood. Receptors originate from a newborn girl in good health.

V gene TRBV12-3 or TRBV12-4 combines with J gene TRBJ2-7; maybe TRBD2 (6 bases). Trimming left V 3 bases short and J 2 bases short, with 17 bases between. The CDR3 spans 16 residues. CDR3 sequence reads: CASSFREPGRTYEQYF. Here the CDR3 DNA reads TGTGCCAGCAGTTTCCGAGAACCCGGGAGAACCTACGAGCAGTACTTC.

This clonotype was counted between two and nine times. The chain is built from TRBV7-2 and TRBJ2-7, with TRBD2 matching over 8 bases. This CDR3 contains 16 residues. Germline V CDR1 and CDR2: SGHTA, FQGNSA. After removal of 2 bases from V and 1 base from J, the junction contained 7 bases not matched to a gene. The CDR3 sequence: CASSLPLAVKSYEQYF. The CDR3 DNA reads TGTGCCAGCAGCTTACCACTAGCGGTTAAGTCCTACGAGCAGTACTTC.

The J gene is TRBJ2-3, the V gene TRBV5-1; D not resolved. Per germline, CDR1 SGHRS and CDR2 YFSETQ. V lost 5 bases and J lost 2, with 12 bases in between. The CDR3 is made up of 14 amino acids. CDR3 DNA: TGCGCCAGCAGACCACGCGTGGACACAGATACGCAGTATTTT. It encodes CASRPRVDTDTQYF.

The rearrangement uses TRBV6-5 and TRBJ1-2, with TRBD1 matching 8 bases. The CDR3 runs to 18 residues. Germline V CDR1 and CDR2: MNHEY, SVGAGI. J lost 6 bases, V lost 0 bases, and 15 bases had no gene match. The CDR3 nucleotides read TGTGCCAGCAGTTACTCTCTCCCAGGGGGCGGTAGGGAAAATGGCTACACCTTC. Protein product: CASSYSLPGGGRENGYTF.

The chain carries TRBV10-3 and TRBJ2-1, with 7 bases fitting TRBD2. The CDR3 is made up of 13 amino acids. The V and J ends lost 1 base and 13 bases, in that order; junction bases with no gene match: 7. Germline V gene data show CDR1 as ENHRY and CDR2 as SYGVKD. Here the CDR3 DNA reads TGTGCCATCAGTGAGTGGGCGGGGGAGACCCAGTTCTTC. Translating gives CAISEWAGETQFF.

The V gene is TRBV7-9, the J gene TRBJ2-6; 10 bases are shared with TRBD1. The CDR3 is 17 residues long. Germline values: CDR1 SEHNR, CDR2 FQNEAQ (reference sequence). V was pared by 1 base and J by 4 bases, with 4 bases of the junction left unmatched. The CDR3 coding sequence is TGTGCCAGCAGCTTAGTGGGACAGGGGCCCGGGGCCAACGTCCTGACTTTC. It yields the protein CASSLVGQGPGANVLTF.

As DNA, the CDR3 is TGCAGTGCTAGAGCCGAGTCGGACAGGAATCAGCCCCAGCATTTT. This translates into CSARAESDRNQPQHF. The chain uses TRBV20-1 and TRBJ1-5; 7 bases map to TRBD1. The V and J ends lost 1 base and 4 bases, in that order; junction bases with no gene match: 7. CDR1 DFQATT and CDR2 SNEGSKA come from the germline V gene (reference sequence). The CDR3 totals 15 residues.

The chain recombines TRBV12-3 or TRBV12-4 with TRBJ2-3; tentatively, D is TRBD2 (5 bases). The CDR3 is 18 amino acids. Trimming left V 2 bases short and J 3 bases short, with 21 bases between. CDR3 DNA: TGTGCCAGCAGTTTAAGTTATCGCGGGCTAGTGGGGACAGATACGCAGTATTTT. Translating it yields CASSLSYRGLVGTDTQYF.

This clonotype came up a few times. This chain links TRBV2 with TRBJ2-1; 9 bases fit TRBD2. The germline gives CDR1 SNHLY, CDR2 FYNNEI. V dropped 5 bases and J dropped 6; count of bases not matched to a gene: 8. The CDR3 runs 15 residues. The CDR3 is CASSRTSALINEQFF. CDR3 coding DNA: TGTGCCAGCAGTCGGACTAGCGCACTCATCAATGAGCAGTTCTTC. The full variable domain, completed using reference TRBV2 and TRBJ2-1, is EPEVTQTPSHQVTQMGQEVILRCVPISNHLYFYWYRQILGQKVEFLVSFYNNEISEKSEIFDDQFSVERPDGSNFTLKIRSTKLEDSAMYFCASSRTSALINEQFFGPGTRLTVL.

V usage is TRBV5-8 and J usage is TRBJ1-5, with no clear D. Germline-derived CDR1 and CDR2 are SGHTS and YDEGEE. V gave up 0 bases and J gave up 1 base, with 14 bases separating them. The CDR3 is made up of 17 amino acids. The CDR3, as DNA: TGTGCCAGCAGCTTGGAAATTTCTATTAGAAGCAATCAGCCCCAGCATTTT. Protein product: CASSLEISIRSNQPQHF.

The chain carries TRBV29-1 and TRBJ1-1; D ambiguous. The CDR3 sequence is 10 residues long. Germline assignment: CDR1 SQVTM and CDR2 ANQGSEA. The ends were cut back, 7 bases at V and 6 bases at J, with 9 bases in the middle. The CDR3 region has the DNA TGCAGCGCTAGGTACCCTGAAGCTTTCTTT. Translating gives CSARYPEAFF.

This clonotype turned up a few times. This chain uses TRBV28 with TRBJ2-3, with no clear D. There are 14 residues in the CDR3. V lost 3 bases, J lost 1 base, and 8 bases lay in between. The V gene's germline CDR1 is MDHEN and CDR2 SYDVKM. The CDR3 DNA reads as TGTGCCAGCAGTTTCACCCCCCGCACAGATACGCAGTATTTT. Amino acids: CASSFTPRTDTQYF.

The J gene is TRBJ2-2, the V gene TRBV12-3 or TRBV12-4; TRBD1 aligns across 7 bases. CDR3 length: 14 amino acids. V lost 5 bases, J lost 5 bases, and 5 bases stayed unmatched. The CDR3: CASSPTGETGELFF. The CDR3 DNA sequence: TGTGCCAGCAGTCCTACAGGGGAAACCGGGGAGCTGTTTTTT.

This clonotype has a handful of counts. The rearrangement uses TRBV5-5 and TRBJ1-4; no reliable D call. Germline-derived CDR1 and CDR2 are SGHKS and YYEKEE (reference sequence). V was cut by 2 bases and J by 0 bases, with 8 bases left in between. The CDR3 sequence is 15 residues long. The CDR3 DNA follows: TGTGCCAGCAGCTTCGGCTATGCAACTAATGAAAAACTGTTTTTT. Translation: CASSFGYATNEKLFF. Looking up the rest from reference TRBV5-5 and TRBJ1-4 gives the full variable domain: DAGVTQSPTHLIKTRGQQVTLRCSPISGHKSVSWYQQVLGQGPQFIFQYYEKEERGRGNFPDRFSARQFPNYSSELNVNALLLGDSALYLCASSFGYATNEKLFFGSGTQLSVL.

As regards this clonotype: Since a much larger clone is just one base distant, this may be a read error. V is TRBV2 and J is TRBJ1-2, with D perhaps TRBD1 (5 bases). In germline, CDR1 is SNHLY, CDR2 FYNNEI. This CDR3 is 14 amino acids long. The V gene lost 10 bases and the J gene lost 4 bases, with 19 bases spanning the gap. CDR3: CANRSDTWGYGYTF. As DNA, the CDR3 is TGTGCCAACAGATCGGACACATGGGGCTATGGCTACACCTTC. The variable domain in full, with the rest retrieved from reference TRBV2 and TRBJ1-2, is EPEVTQTPSHQVTQMGQEVILRCVPISNHLYFYWYRQILGQKVEFLVSFYNNEISEKSEIFDDQFSVERPDGSNFTLKIRSTKLEDSAMYFCANRSDTWGYGYTFGSGTRLTVV.

The gene calls are TRBV30 and TRBJ1-2; D may be TRBD1 (5 bases). There are 14 residues in the CDR3. Trimming took off 0 bases at V and 2 bases at J, with 10 bases between the two ends. CDR1 GTSNPN and CDR2 SVGIG come from the germline V gene (reference sequence). The CDR3 DNA is TGTGCCTGGAGTGTACGGCAGGGAAACTATGGCTACACCTTC. This translates into CAWSVRQGNYGYTF.

This clonotype was picked up a small number of times. The chain employs TRBV6-2 or TRBV6-3 and TRBJ2-7; D gene unclear. The ends were cut back, 2 bases at V and 0 bases at J, with 8 bases in the middle. The CDR3 sequence is 14 residues long. Germline values: CDR1 MNHEY, CDR2 SVGEGT. CDR3 nucleotides: TGTGCCAGCAGTTACGGCCAGCCCTCCTACGAGCAGTACTTC. It translates to CASSYGQPSYEQYF.

The chain recombines TRBV18 with TRBJ1-4; unclear D gene. CDR1 and CDR2 from the germline V gene are KGHSH and LQKENI. CDR3 length: 12 residues. V shed 1 base and J shed 5 bases, with 2 bases lying between them. CDR3: CASSPQNEKLFF. The CDR3 DNA sequence: TGTGCCAGCTCACCACAAAATGAAAAACTGTTTTTT.